This T cell receptor (beta chain) was sequenced in a study of blood T cell repertoires in COVID-19. At the level of the study: Spain, Italy and the United States supplied samples that represented acute and convalescent COVID-19. From T cells, B-cell-depleted T cells, or PBMCs came the material, which was cDNA or gDNA.

In the source study's methods: Amplification with reference gene primers provided the estimates of nucleated cell counts. This table comes from immunoSEQ multiplex PCR, and its TCRdb copy is limited to in-frame clones, with some not included. From that table come the V and J calls and clone size; the DNA was used to work out D and trimming. The sample contains roughly 290,000 clones, about 90% of which appear only once. This clonotype was sampled from a woman in her 30s who had recovered from COVID-19. The sequencing input was peripheral blood.

CDR3 amino acids: CASSLVGLGELFF. The CDR3 coding sequence is TGTGCCAGCAGTTTAGTTGGCCTCGGGGAGCTGTTTTTT. The V and J genes are TRBV12-3 or TRBV12-4 and TRBJ2-2; D not resolved. The CDR3 contains 13 residues. V shed 1 base and J shed 7 bases, with 7 bases lying between them.